These T cell receptor beta chains were read from a single sample in a study of CXCR3-negative and CXCR3-positive naive CD8 T cells. Following a re-call of the 5' RACE reads, TCRdb has one entry per CDR3 protein and lacks DNA. The repertoire table contains about 81,000 distinct CDR3 sequences. The sequenced sample was naive CXCR3- CD8+ T cells from blood. These receptors originate from a human donor in good health. Some clones in this sample may be carry-over from other donors' samples. Both conserved end residues are part of each CDR3.

TRBV4-2	TRBJ1-5	17	CASSQVDSAVANQPQHF
TRBV12-3/TRBV12-4	TRBJ1-2	13	CASSLSLGSGYTF
TRBV6-6	TRBJ2-1	16	CASSYKGLPLEDEQFF
TRBV9	TRBJ1-2	16	CASSGQDRERYYGYTF
TRBV7-9	TRBJ2-7	15	CASSSRTSGNHEQYF
TRBV6-6	TRBJ2-7	14	CASSYSSRAYEQYF
TRBV29-1	TRBJ1-2	12	CSVPPEGVGYTF
TRBV7-9	TRBJ2-1	15	CASSVPGQGAYEQFF
TRBV28	TRBJ2-5	15	CASSSRDRGGETQYF
TRBV4-1	TRBJ2-1	20	CASSQGTLAPKPPSYNEQFF
TRBV29-1	TRBJ2-7	13	CSVETGHPYEQYF
TRBV29-1	TRBJ2-7	12	CSPYRSIYEQYF
TRBV29-1	TRBJ2-7	11	CSTQTTYEQYF
TRBV5-6	TRBJ2-1	14	CASSLRGSDNEQFF
TRBV4-2	TRBJ2-1	14	CASSQSGLVGEQFF
TRBV12-3/TRBV12-4	TRBJ2-1	15	CASSFIQGGGNEQFF
TRBV9	TRBJ2-5	15	CASSVVSGDGETQYF
TRBV20-1	TRBJ2-7	14	CSARVDRELYEQYF
TRBV20-1	TRBJ2-2	16	CSATASWTGYTGELFF
TRBV5-1	TRBJ2-1	16	CASSLGLDWTWDEQFF
TRBV7-9	TRBJ2-5	12	CASSPLYETQYF
TRBV11-3	TRBJ1-1	12	CASSLGGQEAFF
TRBV9	TRBJ2-4	16	CASSPTAGLAGNIQYF
TRBV29-1	TRBJ2-2	13	CSVFGGDTGELFF
TRBV11-2	TRBJ2-1	16	CASSSSFGVLYNEQFF
TRBV28	TRBJ2-7	14	CASSLAVYSYEQYF
TRBV5-1	TRBJ1-1	15	CASSFTGNGYTEAFF
TRBV4-2	TRBJ2-7	17	CASSQDPASGPSYEQYF
TRBV12-3/TRBV12-4	TRBJ2-1	13	CASRSGTVDEQFF
TRBV6-5	TRBJ1-1	15	CASSPMGQLNTEAFF
TRBV12-3/TRBV12-4	TRBJ2-5	13	CASMWRAGETQYF
TRBV4-1	TRBJ2-7	16	CASSQEIGGSPWEQYF
TRBV13	TRBJ1-1	15	CASSFNGAGNTEAFF
TRBV5-1	TRBJ1-1	16	CASSLDSGGRNTEAFF
TRBV25-1	TRBJ2-2	14	CASSERLVSGELFF
TRBV5-5	TRBJ1-2	14	CASSLVRGSYGYTF
TRBV4-1	TRBJ2-4	18	CASSPGTSGSNAKNIQYF
TRBV29-1	TRBJ2-2	13	CSVDAGMSGELFF
TRBV20-1	TRBJ2-7	11	CSAPGSHEQYF
TRBV29-1	TRBJ2-1	11	CSVDLGNEQFF
TRBV28	TRBJ1-5	13	CASSRTGNQPQHF
TRBV3-1	TRBJ2-7	12	CASSQDASEQYF
TRBV15	TRBJ1-1	17	CATSRDGGTESFPGAFF
TRBV10-3	TRBJ1-5	15	CATSRTQETNQPQHF
TRBV29-1	TRBJ2-7	13	CSVRDGPSYEQYF
TRBV4-2	TRBJ1-5	15	CASSQDPRGDQPQHF
TRBV28	TRBJ2-7	16	CASSLLAGLSEYEQYF
TRBV20-1	TRBJ2-3	13	CSASPGGVDTQYF
TRBV9	TRBJ2-7	15	CASSASGTGYHEQYF
TRBV3-1	TRBJ2-7	17	CASSPHGTGGTGYEQYF
TRBV12-3/TRBV12-4	TRBJ2-5	17	CASSLGRATPLVETQYF
TRBV5-6	TRBJ2-7	16	CASSYGPGTGGLEQYF
TRBV7-7	TRBJ2-2	18	CASSLERAGSRSTGELFF
TRBV19	TRBJ2-1	17	CASSIDLTGHSYNEQFF
TRBV5-1	TRBJ2-6	15	CASSELLSGANVLTF